These 13 T cell receptor beta chains originate from one sample sequenced in a study of cytomegalovirus exposure and HLA in healthy donors. The PCR employed 60 Vbeta primers together with 13 Jbeta primers. The data were produced by immunoSEQ multiplex PCR, yet TCRdb's version contains in-frame clones alone and is incomplete. The repertoire holds under 200,000 clones, with about 88% as singletons. Input material: PBMCs. The source is a woman aged 25 to 39 in good health and CMV-seronegative.

This clone was observed a handful of times. This chain joins TRBV7-8 and TRBJ1-1, with TRBD1 matching 7 bases. Germline V gene data show CDR1 as SGHVS and CDR2 as FQNEAQ. The V and J ends lost 3 bases and 1 base, in that order; junction bases with no gene match: 8. This CDR3 has 16 residues. CDR3 sequence (DNA): TGTGCCAGCAGCTTGCAATACAGGGGATCGAACACTGAAGCTTTCTTT. Residues: CASSLQYRGSNTEAFF.

The chain carries TRBV10-3 and TRBJ1-1; 8 bases agree with TRBD1. CDR1 is ENHRY, CDR2 SYGVKD, per germline. The CDR3 contains 15 residues. The V segment lost 4 bases and the J segment 7 bases; nucleotides outside the gene matches: 11. The CDR3 loop is CAISVRGTGGIEAFF. Here the CDR3 DNA reads TGTGCCATCAGTGTTAGAGGGACAGGCGGGATTGAAGCTTTCTTT.

V is TRBV27 and J is TRBJ2-7; 13 bases fit TRBD2. The CDR3 contains 14 residues. The germline CDR1 and CDR2 sequences are MNHEY and SMNVEV (reference sequence). V lost 5 bases to trimming and J lost 6 bases; unmatched junction nucleotides: 4. DNA for the CDR3: TGTGCCAGCAGTCCCGGACTAGCGGGAGCCGAGCAGTACTTC. The encoded protein is CASSPGLAGAEQYF.

The chain couples TRBV4-1 to TRBJ1-2; 8 nucleotides line up with TRBD1. CDR1 and CDR2 (germline): MGHRA, YSYEKL. The CDR3 runs 17 residues. With V trimmed by 4 bases and J by 4 bases, 14 bases remained unmatched. Written as DNA, the CDR3 is TGCGCCAGCAGCCCCGGACCTTCCGGACAGGGACGCTATGGCTACACCTTC. This encodes CASSPGPSGQGRYGYTF.

The rearrangement uses TRBV28 and TRBJ2-7; 9 bases line up with TRBD2. Germline CDR1 MDHEN, CDR2 SYDVKM. The CDR3 loop spans 14 amino acids. V shed 2 bases and J 2 bases; nucleotides not matched to a gene: 1. The CDR3 loop is CASSLGGRAYEQYF. DNA of the CDR3: TGTGCCAGCAGTTTAGGCGGGAGGGCCTACGAGCAGTACTTC.

The rearrangement links TRBV28 to TRBJ2-5, with 7 bases that match TRBD1. Trimming cost V 4 bases and J 11 bases; bases outside gene matches: 16. Germline lookup yields CDR1 MDHEN and CDR2 SYDVKM. The CDR3 consists of 15 residues. CDR3 region: CASSSWGLGGSEQYF. CDR3 in DNA: TGTGCCAGCAGTTCTTGGGGGTTAGGGGGCAGTGAGCAGTACTTC.

The rearrangement joins TRBV4-1 to TRBJ2-5; tentative D call: TRBD2 (5 bases). Trimming left V 2 bases short and J 7 bases short, with 20 bases between. Looked up from germline, CDR1 is MGHRA and CDR2 is YSYEKL. The CDR3 has 16 residues. The CDR3 bases are TGCGCCAGCAGCCAATCCCAGCAATTTAGCGCGGCGACCCAGTACTTC. Protein product: CASSQSQQFSAATQYF.

CDR3 nucleotide sequence: TGTGCCAGCAGTTTGAGGGGGCGCAACAATGAGCAGTTCTTC. Its translation is CASSLRGRNNEQFF. This sequence joins TRBV27 and TRBJ2-1; 7 nucleotides line up with TRBD1. V trimming: 3 bases; J trimming: 5 bases; junction bases outside the gene matches: 4. Germline values: CDR1 MNHEY, CDR2 SMNVEV (reference sequence). CDR3 length equals 14 residues.

This chain uses TRBV2 with TRBJ2-3; no definite D call. V lost 4 bases and J lost 4, with 3 bases in between. The CDR3 runs 11 residues. CDR1 is SNHLY and CDR2 is FYNNEI in the germline V gene. In DNA, the CDR3 is TGTGCCAGCAGTGGAGCAGATACGCAGTATTTT. Protein sequence: CASSGADTQYF.

There are a few counts of this clone. The V gene is TRBV11-2, the J gene TRBJ2-1; TRBD1 might be the D (5 bases). In germline, CDR1 is SGHAT, CDR2 FQNNGV. V gave up 5 bases and J gave up 6 bases, with 11 bases separating them. The CDR3 is made up of 13 amino acids. The CDR3 DNA reads TGTGCCAGCAGCACCTCCCAGGGCAATGAGCAGTTCTTC. Translating gives CASSTSQGNEQFF.

This rearrangement joins TRBV6-5 to TRBJ2-7; maybe TRBD1 (5 bases). The CDR3 totals 15 residues. CDR1 MNHEY and CDR2 SVGAGI come from the germline V gene. V was pared by 5 bases and J by 0 bases, with 14 bases between. As DNA, the CDR3 is TGTGCCAGCAGTCCAGGGTTTTTTAGCTCCTACGAGCAGTACTTC. Its translation: CASSPGFFSSYEQYF.

This chain's CDR3 is CASSYPFLAPLHF. CDR3 in DNA: TGTGCCAGCAGTTACCCCTTTTTAGCACCCCTCCACTTT. This chain links TRBV6-6 with TRBJ1-6, with D hard to call. V dropped 2 bases and J dropped 11 bases, with 10 bases sitting between them. Germline CDR1 reads MNHNY; CDR2 reads SVGAGI (reference sequence). The CDR3 is made up of 13 amino acids.

The chain employs TRBV4-1 and TRBJ1-1, with unresolved D. V was cut by 5 bases and J by 3 bases, with 16 bases left in between. The CDR3 is made up of 15 amino acids. In germline, CDR1 is MGHRA, CDR2 YSYEKL. CDR3 amino acids: CASSDGGHVDTEAFF. The CDR3 bases are TGCGCCAGCAGCGACGGAGGGCATGTGGACACTGAAGCTTTCTTT.